This T cell receptor (beta chain) was recorded in a study of blood T cells in healthy people across ages. Through a sample-barcoded 5' primer and a J-beta primer mix, a second PCR was run for roughly 6 to 11 cycles. Every sample produced at least 2.5 million CDR3-containing paired-end reads. TCRdb reprocessed the 5' RACE reads via MiXCR and lists one record per CDR3 protein. The repertoire includes about 640,000 distinct CDR3 sequences, approximately 59% of them detected once, and 30% to 45% sits in the top ten. Whole-study results and caveats: TCR beta diversity per million T cells fell roughly linearly with age.

In the case of this clonotype: Its specificity is not known.

Samples had at least 7 million PBMCs isolated from them. Per individual sample, total RNA of at least 6 micrograms was extracted. The CDR3 is 15 residues long. CDR1 is LGHDT, CDR2 YNNKEL, per germline (reference sequence). V lost 1 base and J 5 bases, leaving 15 bases between the germline ends. The chain recombines TRBV3-1 with TRBJ2-7; D unresolved. The origin of this receptor is a man aged 60-69 years in good health. The material sequenced was blood. The CDR3 DNA sequence: TGTGCCAGCAGCCAAGTGCCGGGCGCCATCAACGAGCAGTACTTC. This translates into CASSQVPGAINEQYF.